The rows below give T cell receptor beta chains drawn from one sample of a study of OX40 agonist ivuxolimab in advanced cancers. Libraries were prepared by immunoSEQ multiplex PCR; TCRdb keeps only in-frame clonotypes and omits some of them. This sample has about 73,000 clones, with around four fifths found just once. The specimen comprised CD4+ or CD8+ T cells sorted from blood, sampled in a trial of the OX40 agonist ivuxolimab. Every receptor here comes from an adult with an advanced solid tumor such as melanoma, head and neck, liver or kidney cancer. Each CDR3 is given with its conserved first and last residue. The D gene is left open where the match is weak. For some rows the clone size is stated as once, few or many, or as a class when expanded; others skip it.

D gene	V gene	J gene	clone size	CDR3 DNA	CDR3 protein
NA	TRBV9	TRBJ2-2	NA	TGTGCCAGCAGCGTAGTTGGGACCGGACTTATCGGGGAGCTGTTTTTT	CASSVVGTGLIGELFF
NA	TRBV5-5	TRBJ1-4	NA	TGTGCCAGCAGCGTCATCAGGGGAACTAATGAAAAACTGTTTTTT	CASSVIRGTNEKLFF
NA	TRBV7-2	TRBJ2-3	NA	TGTGCCAGCAGCTTAGCGGGCACAGGGTCAGATACGCAGTATTTT	CASSLAGTGSDTQYF
NA	TRBV5-6	TRBJ2-3	once	TGTGCCAGCAGCCTATCACCACCCGATTCGCAGTATTTT	CASSLSPPDSQYF
NA	TRBV4-3	TRBJ1-1	NA	TGCGCCAGCAGCCAAGATAACACAGGGAACACTGAAGCTTTCTTT	CASSQDNTGNTEAFF
TRBD1	TRBV19	TRBJ1-5	NA	TGTGCCAGTAGGCCCTTGACAGGGGCCTCACCGCCCCAGCATTTT	CASRPLTGASPPQHF
TRBD1	TRBV5-6	TRBJ1-6	few	TGTGCCAGCAGCTCGACAGGGGCAGGGGCACACTTT	CASSSTGAGAHF
NA	TRBV2	TRBJ1-3	NA	TGTGCCAGCAGTGGTTGGGGGGACCCCTCTGGAAACACCATATATTTT	CASSGWGDPSGNTIYF
NA	TRBV2	TRBJ2-7	NA	TGTGCCAGCAGGTTACAGGGCCTCGGGTCCTACGAGCAGTACTTC	CASRLQGLGSYEQYF
NA	TRBV11-2	TRBJ2-7	NA	TGTGCCAGCAGCTTAGTAAGTTCGGACCGAATCTACGAGCAGTACTTC	CASSLVSSDRIYEQYF
TRBD1	TRBV4-3	TRBJ1-6	NA	TGCGCCAGCAGCTCCCTACCGGACAGGGGAGCTTCACCCCTCCACTTT	CASSSLPDRGASPLHF
TRBD1	TRBV9	TRBJ1-2	NA	TGTGCCAGCAGCGGGGACAGGGGTGACTATGGCTACACCTTC	CASSGDRGDYGYTF
NA	TRBV30	TRBJ1-5	NA	TGTGCCTGGAGCAAGTCCGGAGCGATTAGCAATCAGCCCCAGCATTTT	CAWSKSGAISNQPQHF
NA	TRBV11-2	TRBJ2-2	NA	TGTGCCAGCAGCCCCGCCGGGTTCCGGAACACCGGGGAGCTGTTTTTT	CASSPAGFRNTGELFF
TRBD1	TRBV7-2	TRBJ1-2	NA	TGTGCCAGCAGCTTACCGGGACAGGTTCCCTATGGCTACACCTTC	CASSLPGQVPYGYTF
TRBD1	TRBV30	TRBJ1-4	once	TGTGCCTGGAGCCAACCTGGGACAGTTAATGAAAAACTGTTTTTT	CAWSQPGTVNEKLFF
NA	TRBV7-3	TRBJ2-1	NA	TGTGCCAGCACTCTCCGCGGGGGCAGCTCCTACAATGAGCAGTTCTTC	CASTLRGGSSYNEQFF
TRBD2	TRBV19	TRBJ2-5	NA	TGTGCCAGTAGTATAGGGGACTACCTTGGGACCCAGTACTTC	CASSIGDYLGTQYF
NA	TRBV5-1	TRBJ1-1	NA	TGCGCCAGCAACCCCGGGAGTCGCACTGAAGCTTTCTTT	CASNPGSRTEAFF
TRBD2	TRBV4-1	TRBJ2-1	NA	TGCGCCAGCAGCCAAGAGGGGGGACTAGCGAGTTACAATGAGCAGTTCTTC	CASSQEGGLASYNEQFF
TRBD1	TRBV5-1	TRBJ2-2	NA	TGCGCCAGCAGCTGGGACAGCGCTACCGGGGAGCTGTTTTTT	CASSWDSATGELFF
NA	TRBV5-1	TRBJ1-4	NA	TGCGCCAGCAGCTTGTTGGGGGATAATGAAAAACTGTTTTTT	CASSLLGDNEKLFF
NA	TRBV5-4	TRBJ2-5	NA	TGTGCCAGCAGCTTGGGGGGGACTCAAGAGACCCAGTACTTC	CASSLGGTQETQYF
TRBD2	TRBV7-2	TRBJ2-5	NA	TGTGCCAGCAGCTTAGAACCTTTAGCGGGGGGCCGGCAGACCCAGTACTTC	CASSLEPLAGGRQTQYF
NA	TRBV7-3	TRBJ2-3	NA	TGTGCCAGCAGCTTACTGCCCAGAGCCGACAGCACAGATACGCAGTATTTT	CASSLLPRADSTDTQYF
NA	TRBV6-6	TRBJ2-1	NA	TGTGCCAGCAGCCACGGGGGACAGCTATACAATGAGCAGTTCTTC	CASSHGGQLYNEQFF
TRBD1	TRBV7-6	TRBJ1-1	NA	TGTGCCAGCAGCCCTAACAGGGGGCAAGCCACTGAAGCTTTCTTT	CASSPNRGQATEAFF
NA	TRBV4-2	TRBJ1-5	few	TGTGCCAGCAGCCAAGAGGGGCGGGGTTATAGCAATCAGCCCCAGCATTTT	CASSQEGRGYSNQPQHF
NA	TRBV14	TRBJ2-2	NA	TGTGCCAGCAGCCAAGGACAGAAAAACACCGGGGAGCTGTTTTTT	CASSQGQKNTGELFF
NA	TRBV10-2	TRBJ2-2	few	TGCGCCAGCAGTGAGCAAATCGGGGAGCTGTTTTTT	CASSEQIGELFF
TRBD2	TRBV7-9	TRBJ2-1	once	TGTGCCAGCAGCCTGACTAGCGGGGGTCCCAATTCCTACAATGAGCAGTTCTTC	CASSLTSGGPNSYNEQFF
TRBD2	TRBV4-2	TRBJ2-1	NA	TGTGCCAGCAGCCAAGATAACAAGCGGGGGTCCAATGAGCAGTTCTTC	CASSQDNKRGSNEQFF
NA	TRBV7-6	TRBJ2-3	NA	TGTGCCAGCAGCGTGACGGGGCAGGGGCGATCGGCTGATACGCAGTATTTT	CASSVTGQGRSADTQYF
NA	TRBV15	TRBJ2-5	NA	TGTGCCACCAGCAGAGTTACGGACGGTCAAGAGACCCAGTACTTC	CATSRVTDGQETQYF
NA	TRBV27	TRBJ2-1	NA	TGTGCCAGCAGTTTATCGAGGGACGGCAACCACCCCTCCTACAATGAGCAGTTCTTC	CASSLSRDGNHPSYNEQFF
NA	TRBV11-3	TRBJ1-1	NA	TGTGCCAGCAGCCGTCGGGGGGCCTTCATGAACACTGAAGCTTTCTTT	CASSRRGAFMNTEAFF
TRBD1	TRBV11-2	TRBJ2-2	once	TGTGCCAGCAGCCGGGATGGACAGGCGGCCGGGGAGCTGTTTTTT	CASSRDGQAAGELFF
TRBD1	TRBV7-2	TRBJ2-7	NA	TGTGCCAGCAGCCCATACCGGGACAGAAACTACGAGCAGTACTTC	CASSPYRDRNYEQYF
NA	TRBV5-1	TRBJ2-1	NA	TGCGCCAGCAGCTTGGAGGGTGGTGAGCAGTTCTTC	CASSLEGGEQFF
NA	TRBV6-4	TRBJ2-4	NA	TGTGCCAGCAGTGACTCGGGGGGAAACATTCAGTACTTC	CASSDSGGNIQYF
NA	TRBV7-2	TRBJ2-7	once	TGTGCCAGCAGCTCCCTCGGCTACGAGCAGTACTTC	CASSSLGYEQYF
NA	TRBV7-2	TRBJ1-2	NA	TGTGCCAGCAGCCAAGGTGTAGTTAACTATGGCTACACCTTC	CASSQGVVNYGYTF
NA	TRBV6-5	TRBJ1-1	NA	TGTGCCAGCAGTTACTCGGTGGGGGGTACGAACACTGAAGCTTTCTTT	CASSYSVGGTNTEAFF
NA	TRBV5-1	TRBJ1-6	NA	TGCGCCAGCAGCTCGGAGACAGATTCACCCCTCCACTTT	CASSSETDSPLHF
NA	TRBV7-4	TRBJ2-7	NA	TGTGCCAGCAGCTCGCCACTGGCTTCAACTTATTACGAGCAGTACTTC	CASSSPLASTYYEQYF
TRBD2	TRBV2	TRBJ2-5	once	TGTGCCAGCAGCCCTAGCGGGGGCCTCCAAGAGACCCAGTACTTC	CASSPSGGLQETQYF
NA	TRBV4-3	TRBJ2-7	NA	TGCGCCAGCAGCCAAGCAATAGGCGGTACCTACGAGCAGTACTTC	CASSQAIGGTYEQYF
TRBD1	TRBV19	TRBJ2-1	NA	TGTGCCAGTAGTATAGAAGGACAGGGGGCCTATGAGCAGTTCTTC	CASSIEGQGAYEQFF
TRBD1	TRBV18	TRBJ1-1	NA	TGTGCCAGCTCACCCCAGGGGGCGCAAGCTTTCTTT	CASSPQGAQAFF
NA	TRBV7-2	TRBJ2-7	NA	TGTGCCAGCAGCCGAAACAGGGACGAGCAGTACTTC	CASSRNRDEQYF
NA	TRBV18	TRBJ1-5	NA	TGTGCCAGCTCACCAATTAAAGGGTCCGGGGAGCCCCAGCATTTT	CASSPIKGSGEPQHF
NA	TRBV7-2	TRBJ1-3	NA	TGTGCCTCCTCGCAGTCGCACACCATATATTTT	CASSQSHTIYF